Shown below are 25 T cell receptor beta chains from a single sample sequenced in a study of blood T cell repertoires in COVID-19. This table comes from immunoSEQ multiplex PCR, and its TCRdb copy is limited to in-frame clones, with some not included. The sample lists under 100,000 clones, about 73% occurring once. The sequenced material came from peripheral blood. The receptors originated from a man between 60 and 75 years old with COVID-19, enrolled during active disease.

The chain carries TRBV18 and TRBJ2-7; a possible D gene is TRBD1 (5 bases). The germline gives CDR1 KGHSH, CDR2 LQKENI. The CDR3 sequence is 13 residues long. The germline V and J ends were trimmed by 2 bases and 4 bases, with 9 bases remaining between them. The CDR3 sequence: CASSPWGIYEQYF. CDR3 bases: TGTGCCAGCTCACCATGGGGCATTTACGAGCAGTACTTC.

This clone occurred a few times. CDR3 sequence: CASSYTSGTYNEQFF. The CDR3 DNA sequence: TGTGCCAGCAGTTATACTAGCGGGACCTACAATGAGCAGTTCTTC. The V gene is TRBV6-6, the J gene TRBJ2-1; 10 bases are a match to TRBD2. The ends lost 3 bases at V and 2 bases at J; junction bases unmatched: 1. Looked up from germline, CDR1 is MNHNY and CDR2 is SVGAGI (reference sequence). The CDR3 totals 15 residues.

This clone was observed a handful of times. The CDR3: CASSGPFTYEQYF. DNA for the CDR3: TGTGCCAGCAGTGGGCCCTTTACCTACGAGCAGTACTTC. This chain connects TRBV2 to TRBJ2-7, with D hard to call. There are 13 residues in the CDR3. Germline V lookup: CDR1 SNHLY, CDR2 FYNNEI. Trimming shortened V by 4 bases and J by 2 bases, and 9 bases separated the two germline ends. Full variable domain (outside the CDR3, taken from reference TRBV2 and TRBJ2-7): EPEVTQTPSHQVTQMGQEVILRCVPISNHLYFYWYRQILGQKVEFLVSFYNNEISEKSEIFDDQFSVERPDGSNFTLKIRSTKLEDSAMYFCASSGPFTYEQYFGPGTRLTVT.

The V call is TRBV2, the J call TRBJ2-3; a weak D match, TRBD1 (5 bases). Between the trimmed V and J ends, which lost 6 bases and 3 bases, there was a span of 10 bases. This CDR3 is 13 amino acids long. Germline lookup yields CDR1 SNHLY and CDR2 FYNNEI. This chain's CDR3 is CASRQGYTDTQYF. The CDR3 nucleotides are TGTGCCAGCAGGCAGGGTTATACAGATACGCAGTATTTT.

CDR3 sequence: CASSPDRGGYEQYF. CDR3 in DNA: TGCGCCAGCAGCCCAGACCGAGGGGGCTACGAGCAGTACTTC. This chain uses TRBV4-1 with TRBJ2-7; a weak D match, TRBD1 (6 bases). The CDR3 consists of 14 residues. Trimming removed 4 bases at V and 3 bases at J, with 13 bases between. Germline loops: CDR1 MGHRA, CDR2 YSYEKL.

The V gene is TRBV11-3, the J gene TRBJ2-3, with D unclear. This CDR3 has 12 amino acids. In germline, CDR1 is SGHNT, CDR2 YENEEA. Trimming removed 4 bases from V and 4 bases from J, with 6 bases in between. In nucleotides, the CDR3 is TGTGCCAGCAGCTCGTATTCAGATACGCAGTATTTT. Protein: CASSSYSDTQYF.

The chain couples TRBV3-1 (or the pseudogene TRBV3-2) to TRBJ2-7; D might be TRBD1 (6 bases). Trimming shortened V by 0 bases and J by 3 bases, and 6 bases separated the two germline ends. CDR1 LGHDT and CDR2 YNNKEL come from the germline V gene (reference sequence). The CDR3 extends over 13 amino acids. CDR3 nucleotides: TGTGCCAGCAGCCAAGACAGGGGCTACGAGCAGTACTTC. Its translation: CASSQDRGYEQYF.

The CDR3 loop reads CASSHGGGRGEEETQYF. CDR3 nucleotide sequence: TGTGCCAGCAGCCACGGGGGGGGGCGAGGTGAGGAAGAGACCCAGTACTTC. J is TRBJ2-5 and V is TRBV11-2; TRBD2 agrees at 8 bases. J was trimmed by 3 bases and V by 5 bases; bases with no gene match: 14. The V gene's germline CDR1 is SGHAT and CDR2 FQNNGV. The CDR3 length is 17 residues.

The genes are TRBV2 and TRBJ2-1; 11 nucleotides align to TRBD2. The CDR3 loop spans 15 amino acids. CDR1 SNHLY and CDR2 FYNNEI come from the germline V gene. Trimming at V came to 5 bases and at J to 7 bases, leaving 7 bases not matched to a gene. The CDR3 DNA follows: TGTGCCAGCAGTCTTCTAGCGGGAGGAACGAATGAGCAGTTCTTC. This encodes CASSLLAGGTNEQFF.

This sequence joins TRBV11-2 and TRBJ1-2, with D possibly matching TRBD1 (6 bases). There are 18 residues in the CDR3. V dropped 3 bases and J dropped 2 bases, with 22 bases sitting between them. CDR1 and CDR2 (germline): SGHAT, FQNNGV. CDR3 sequence: CASSLAPGGGLGNYGYTF. The CDR3 DNA is TGTGCCAGCAGCTTGGCCCCGGGGGGCGGGTTGGGGAACTATGGCTACACCTTC.

This clone was counted only a few times. V gene TRBV5-5 combines with J gene TRBJ1-3, with TRBD1 matching 11 bases. Germline-derived CDR1 and CDR2 are SGHKS and YYEKEE (reference sequence). The CDR3 is 16 amino acids. The V gene end was trimmed by 5 bases and the J gene end by 0 bases; junction bases not matched to a gene: 4. The CDR3, as DNA: TGTGCCAGCAGGGCCGGGACAGGGGGCTCTGGAAACACCATATATTTT. This encodes CASRAGTGGSGNTIYF.

This clone was detected once. This chain uses TRBV7-2 with TRBJ2-2, with a possible D match to TRBD2 (6 bases). The germline CDR1 and CDR2 sequences are SGHTA and FQGNSA. The CDR3 sequence is 15 residues long. V lost 4 bases, J lost 5 bases, and 14 bases lay in between. CDR3: CASSWGLPGTGELFF. CDR3 nucleotides: TGTGCCAGCAGCTGGGGACTTCCAGGGACCGGGGAGCTGTTTTTT.

The chain joins TRBV6-2 or TRBV6-3 to TRBJ2-5; 12 positions match TRBD2. In germline, CDR1 is MNHEY, CDR2 SVGEGT. The junction had 6 bases not matched to a gene; V was cut back by 6 bases and J by 1 base. The CDR3 covers 16 residues. The CDR3 DNA follows: TGTGCCAGCAGCCCTGGGACTAGCGGGCCCCAAGAGACCCAGTACTTC. This sequence encodes CASSPGTSGPQETQYF.

A few counts support this clone. The chain links TRBV10-1 to TRBJ1-2, with D perhaps matching TRBD1 (5 bases). V was trimmed by 6 bases and J by 8 bases, leaving 25 bases between them. CDR1 and CDR2 (germline): WNHNN, SYGVQD (reference sequence). There are 16 residues in the CDR3. The CDR3 nucleotides are TGCGCCAGCAGCCACCCCCCAGGGCCGCGTAGTTCAGGCTACACCTTC. Amino acid sequence: CASSHPPGPRSSGYTF.

The chain joins TRBV27 to TRBJ1-3; no clear D gene. CDR1 and CDR2 (germline): MNHEY, SMNVEV (reference sequence). The ends were cut back, 5 bases at V and 4 bases at J, with 15 bases in the middle. The CDR3 length is 15 residues. The CDR3 nucleotides are TGTGCCAGCAGTGCCGACGGAGGTACCGGAAACACCATATATTTT. Protein: CASSADGGTGNTIYF.

The chain couples TRBV4-1 to TRBJ2-6; D gene unclear. Germline assignment: CDR1 MGHRA and CDR2 YSYEKL. The V end lost 4 bases, the J end lost 1 base, and 8 bases lay between the germline ends. The CDR3 is 15 amino acids. The CDR3 sequence: CASSPERSGANVLTF. CDR3 in DNA: TGCGCCAGCAGCCCGGAGAGGTCTGGGGCCAACGTCCTGACTTTC.

This clone was seen a few times. The CDR3 is CASSLGGPGSGELFF. For the CDR3, the DNA is TGTGCCAGCTCCCTAGGGGGCCCGGGGTCCGGGGAGCTGTTTTTT. The chain is built from TRBV11-2 and TRBJ2-2; 7 bases are shared with TRBD1. After removal of 8 bases from V and 6 bases from J, the junction contained 12 bases not matched to a gene. This CDR3 has 15 residues. CDR1 is SGHAT, CDR2 FQNNGV, per germline.

A note on this clone: This CDR3 is also generated by other DNA sequences in the sample. This chain connects TRBV9 to TRBJ1-2, with D perhaps TRBD1 (6 bases). This CDR3 contains 14 residues. Trimming shortened V by 7 bases and J by 2 bases, and 15 bases separated the two germline ends. Germline values: CDR1 SGDLS, CDR2 YYNGEE. CDR3 loop: CASRGGGGNYGYTF. Here the CDR3 DNA reads TGTGCCAGCCGCGGCGGGGGGGGCAACTATGGCTACACCTTC.

V usage is TRBV11-1 and J usage is TRBJ1-5; D gene uncertain. V lost 1 base to trimming and J lost 4 bases, with 8 bases between them. The CDR3 runs to 14 residues. Germline V gives CDR1 SGHAT, CDR2 FQDESV (reference sequence). This CDR3 reads CASSLEGGNQPQHF. CDR3 DNA sequence: TGTGCCAGCAGCTTAGAGGGCGGGAATCAGCCCCAGCATTTT.

The genes are TRBV19 and TRBJ1-2, with TRBD1 matching over 10 bases. Germline V gives CDR1 LNHDA, CDR2 SQIVND (reference sequence). Unmatched junction bases numbered 11, after V lost 0 bases and J lost 7 bases. The length of the CDR3 is 17 residues. CDR3 sequence (DNA): TGTGCCAGTAGTATAGATGTAAGGACAGGGGGGGAAGGTGGCTACACCTTC. The encoded protein is CASSIDVRTGGEGGYTF. The variable domain in full, with the rest retrieved from reference TRBV19 and TRBJ1-2, is DGGITQSPKYLFRKEGQNVTLSCEQNLNHDAMYWYRQDPGQGLRLIYYSQIVNDFQKGDIAEGYSVSREKKESFPLTVTSAQKNPTAFYLCASSIDVRTGGEGGYTFGSGTRLTVV.

The chain uses TRBV21-1 and TRBJ2-4; the DNA was not compared with TRBD2, the D call given in the table. TRBV21-1 is a pseudogene segment. The CDR3 length is 16 residues. This chain's CDR3 is CASSIQEDSAKNIQYF. The CDR3 coding sequence is TGTGCCAGCAGCATTCAGGAGGATTCGGCCAAAAACATTCAGTACTTC.

This rearrangement joins TRBV7-2 to TRBJ1-5; 10 bases map to TRBD1. V shed 5 bases, J shed 1 base, and the junction held 8 bases outside the gene matches. Germline V lookup: CDR1 SGHTA, CDR2 FQGNSA. CDR3 length equals 17 residues. The CDR3 loop reads CASSLGTGETSNQPQHF. In nucleotides, the CDR3 is TGTGCCAGCAGCCTAGGGACAGGGGAGACGAGCAATCAGCCCCAGCATTTT.

V and J are TRBV7-9 and TRBJ2-2; D not resolved. V was cut by 5 bases and J by 3 bases, with 16 bases left in between. The germline V gene encodes CDR1 SEHNR and CDR2 FQNEAQ (reference sequence). The CDR3 extends over 16 amino acids. Here the CDR3 reads CASSARDVRDTGELFF. The DNA for the CDR3 is TGTGCCAGCAGCGCGCGAGATGTAAGAGACACCGGGGAGCTGTTTTTT.

The V call is TRBV7-8, the J call TRBJ1-5; 8 nucleotides agree with TRBD1. This CDR3 region has 16 residues. Trimming cost V 7 bases and J 2 bases; bases outside gene matches: 10. In germline, CDR1 is SGHVS, CDR2 FQNEAQ. The CDR3 loop is CASTPAGGSGNQPQHF. The CDR3 region has the DNA TGTGCCAGCACCCCCGCAGGGGGCAGCGGCAATCAGCCCCAGCATTTT.

This clone was recorded a few times. The chain combines TRBV6-6 with TRBJ2-1, with 12 bases that match TRBD2. J was trimmed by 7 bases and V by 7 bases; bases with no gene match: 5. Germline CDR1 and CDR2: MNHNY and SVGAGI (reference sequence). CDR3 length equals 14 residues. The CDR3 sequence: CASNGLAGGNEQFF. For the CDR3, the DNA is TGTGCCAGCAATGGGCTAGCGGGAGGGAATGAGCAGTTCTTC.